The entry below describes one T cell receptor (beta chain). Its target is unknown. The germline V gene has CDR1 GTSNPN and CDR2 SVGIG (reference sequence). V was pared by 5 bases and J by 4 bases, with 9 bases between. The CDR3 loop spans 11 amino acids. Generated by immunoSEQ multiplex PCR, the TCRdb table keeps only in-frame clones and is missing some. The table lists roughly 120,000 clones, approximately 87% of them singletons, with roughly 0.57% in the top ten. The source of the sample is a study of a mutant IDH1 vaccine in newly diagnosed glioma. Time point of the sample: week 11, during vaccination. Topical imiquimod was applied with each vaccine dose, which held 300 ug of mutant IDH1 20-mer peptide.

The genes are TRBV30 and TRBJ2-7; no definite D call. This TCR derives from a woman aged 45 to 65 with glioma. Specimen: PBMCs, collected from a glioma patient whose treatment included an IDH1 peptide vaccine. The CDR3 nucleotides read TGTGCCTGGGACTCAAGTTACGAGCAGTACTTC. Its protein is CAWDSSYEQYF.